This T cell receptor (beta chain) emerged from a study of blood T cell repertoires in COVID-19. Profiling relied on immunoSEQ multiplex PCR, and the TCRdb table lists in-frame clones only, not all of them. The data show some 140,000 clones, less than 80% seen once. In germline, CDR1 is MNHNS, CDR2 SASEGT. The CDR3 covers 16 residues. V was trimmed by 3 bases and J by 5 bases, leaving 17 bases between them. This clone was counted only a few times. The clonotype was recovered from a man aged 55 to 70 with acute or convalescent COVID-19. V is TRBV6-1 and J is TRBJ1-5, with D possibly matching TRBD1 (5 bases). The material sequenced was peripheral blood. The CDR3 is CASSDRAGLSDQPQHF. The CDR3 nucleotides read TGTGCCAGCAGTGACAGGGCAGGGCTGTCTGATCAGCCCCAGCATTTT.